A single sample gave rise to the 19 T cell receptor beta chains below, sequenced in a study of graft-versus-host responses after intestinal transplantation (dated by TCRdb to about 2021). The receptor library was made with the immunoSEQ multiplex PCR assay. What TCRdb holds here is the immuneACCESS table cut down to in-frame rearrangements. Part of the clones is not present; checked against another copy, under half of the missing clones reflect an unresolved V gene, and the others are unexplained. The sample contains over 80,000 clones, roughly 83% of them found a single time. Of the sample, 1.4% to 1.5% falls within the top ten clones. The sample consisted of PBMCs, taken 255 days after intestinal transplant. The receptor source for this set is a human patient who received an intestinal transplant, so some T cells may come from the graft donor.

The chain combines TRBV23-1 with TRBJ1-1; D gene unclear. TRBV23-1 is an open reading frame whose function is uncertain. The CDR3 is 11 residues long. In DNA, the CDR3 is TGCCCCGAGAGTGGTAGCACTGAAGCTTTCTTT. Residues: CPESGSTEAFF.

This clone was recorded only once. J is TRBJ2-5 and V is TRBV4-1, with D perhaps being TRBD1 or TRBD2 (5 bases each). The V gene lost 0 bases and the J gene lost 9 bases, with 14 bases spanning the gap. CDR1 is MGHRA, CDR2 YSYEKL, per germline. CDR3 length: 14 amino acids. Here the CDR3 DNA reads TGCGCCAGCAGCCAAGACGGGGACCCCCGCGCCCAGTACTTC. Translation gives CASSQDGDPRAQYF.

The J gene is TRBJ1-1, the V gene TRBV18; D is undetermined. Germline V CDR1 and CDR2: KGHSH, LQKENI. Trimming removed 5 bases at V and 1 base at J, with 8 bases between. CDR3 size: 13 residues. This chain's CDR3 is CASSVLENTEAFF. The CDR3 DNA reads TGTGCCAGCTCAGTACTGGAGAACACTGAAGCTTTCTTT.

The chain links TRBV27 to TRBJ1-1; 8 bases fit TRBD1. The trim removed 0 bases at V and 5 bases at J, leaving 5 bases unmatched. CDR3 size: 15 residues. Per germline, CDR1 MNHEY and CDR2 SMNVEV (reference sequence). Here the CDR3 reads CASSLSSGGGTEAFF. CDR3 coding DNA: TGTGCCAGCAGTTTATCCTCAGGGGGCGGGACTGAAGCTTTCTTT.

The gene calls are TRBV2 and TRBJ2-1, with TRBD2 identical over 11 bases. This CDR3 is 18 amino acids long. The trim removed 2 bases at V and 7 bases at J, leaving 13 bases unmatched. Germline values: CDR1 SNHLY, CDR2 FYNNEI. The CDR3, as DNA: TGTGCCAGCAGTGAATTGGTGACTAGCGGGATAAGTTTAAATGAGCAGTTCTTC. Amino acids: CASSELVTSGISLNEQFF.

The chain couples TRBV21-1 to TRBJ2-2; the DNA was not compared with TRBD1, the D call given in the table. TRBV21-1 is designated a pseudogene. CDR3 length equals 16 residues. CDR3 amino acids: CASSKAGTGRNGELFF. For the CDR3, the DNA is TGTGCCAGCAGCAAAGCCGGGACAGGTAGGAACGGGGAGCTGTTTTTT.

CDR3 region: CASSLLSFGQAYNEQFF. CDR3 sequence (DNA): TGTGCCAGCTCACTTCTATCCTTCGGACAGGCCTACAATGAGCAGTTCTTC. The chain is built from TRBV18 and TRBJ2-1, with 7 bases that match TRBD1. The CDR3 spans 17 residues. V gave up 4 bases and J gave up 2 bases; unmatched junction bases: 11. Looked up from germline, CDR1 is KGHSH and CDR2 is LQKENI.

The V and J genes are TRBV7-6 and TRBJ2-3; 12 bases align to TRBD2. The CDR3 contains 16 residues. The V gene end was trimmed by 6 bases and the J gene end by 0 bases; junction bases not matched to a gene: 4. Germline assignment: CDR1 SGHVS and CDR2 FNYEAQ. The CDR3: CASSRTSGTSTDTQYF. Here the CDR3 DNA reads TGTGCCAGCAGTAGGACTAGCGGGACCAGCACAGATACGCAGTATTTT.

By share of the sample, this clone is medium-sized. The CDR3 coding sequence is TGTGCCAGTAGTATAGATCGCGGGTCAGGTCAGCCCCAGCATTTT. Its translation is CASSIDRGSGQPQHF. This rearrangement joins TRBV19 to TRBJ1-5; D is unclear. Germline assignment: CDR1 LNHDA and CDR2 SQIVND (reference sequence). The CDR3 extends over 15 amino acids. V dropped 0 bases and J dropped 6 bases, with 12 bases sitting between them.

CDR3 coding DNA: TGTGCCAGCAGCTTTAGGAGGGTCGGAACTGAAGCTTTCTTT. Its translation: CASSFRRVGTEAFF. The rearrangement uses TRBV7-9 and TRBJ1-1; D gene uncertain. Looked up from germline, CDR1 is SEHNR and CDR2 is FQNEAQ (reference sequence). The CDR3 runs 14 residues. The V and J ends lost 3 bases and 5 bases respectively, with 13 bases between them. Drawing the rest from reference TRBV7-9 and TRBJ1-1, the complete variable domain is DTGVSQNPRHKITKRGQNVTFRCDPISEHNRLYWYRQTLGQGPEFLTYFQNEAQLEKSRLLSDRFSAERPKGSFSTLEIQRTEQGDSAMYLCASSFRRVGTEAFFGQGTRLTVV.

The J gene is TRBJ1-3, the V gene TRBV28; no clear D. This CDR3 region has 15 residues. Germline lookup yields CDR1 MDHEN and CDR2 SYDVKM. The ends were cut back, 8 bases at V and 3 bases at J, with 17 bases in the middle. Written as DNA, the CDR3 is TGTGCCAGCGAGACCATCGTCCTAGGTGGAAACACCATATATTTT. Residues: CASETIVLGGNTIYF.

This clone was found once. This chain links TRBV11-1 with TRBJ1-4, with TRBD1 matching 8 bases. Per the germline V gene, CDR1 is SGHAT and CDR2 is FQDESV (reference sequence). With 1 base clipped from V and 6 bases from J, the junction kept 16 bases outside the gene matches. This CDR3 is 19 amino acids long. CDR3 amino acids: CASSLGRRARQGKDEKLFF. CDR3 DNA sequence: TGTGCCAGCAGCTTAGGACGACGTGCAAGACAGGGGAAGGATGAAAAACTGTTTTTT.

This chain joins TRBV2 and TRBJ2-1, with a tentative D call TRBD1 (6 bases). The CDR3 has 16 residues. Trimming removed 0 bases at V and 5 bases at J, with 14 bases between. CDR1 is SNHLY and CDR2 is FYNNEI in the germline V gene. In DNA form, the CDR3 reads TGTGCCAGCAGTGAAGCAACCAGGGGTAAGAACAATGAGCAGTTCTTC. The encoded protein is CASSEATRGKNNEQFF.

The rearrangement joins TRBV21-1 to TRBJ1-1. TRBV21-1 is deemed a pseudogene. This CDR3 is built from 16 residues. CDR3 nucleotides: TGTGCCAGCAGCAAAAAAAGCCCGGGACCGAACACTGAAGCTTTCTTT. It encodes CASSKKSPGPNTEAFF.

The gene calls are TRBV19 and TRBJ1-2, with unresolved D. Trimming stripped 3 bases from V and 6 bases from J, with 14 bases between. CDR3 length: 14 residues. Germline assignment: CDR1 LNHDA and CDR2 SQIVND (reference sequence). CDR3 sequence: CASSILGRPDGYTF. CDR3 sequence (DNA): TGTGCCAGTAGTATCCTCGGACGGCCGGATGGCTACACCTTC. The complete variable domain, with remaining parts taken from reference TRBV19 and TRBJ1-2, reads DGGITQSPKYLFRKEGQNVTLSCEQNLNHDAMYWYRQDPGQGLRLIYYSQIVNDFQKGDIAEGYSVSREKKESFPLTVTSAQKNPTAFYLCASSILGRPDGYTFGSGTRLTVV.

The chain is built from TRBV25-1 and TRBJ1-2, with D maybe TRBD1 (6 bases). The ends were cut back, 3 bases at V and 4 bases at J, with 12 bases in the middle. Looked up from germline, CDR1 is MGHDK and CDR2 is SYGVNS. This CDR3 comprises 14 residues. CDR3 amino acids: CASSDEGGFYGYTF. CDR3 DNA sequence: TGTGCCAGCAGTGATGAGGGGGGATTCTATGGCTACACCTTC.

Turning to this clone: One end of the junction is discordant with germline, which a read error may explain. The chain couples TRBV7-7 to TRBJ2-3, with 9 bases lining up with TRBD1. The CDR3 loop spans 14 amino acids. CDR1 SSHAT and CDR2 FNYEAQ come from the germline V gene (reference sequence). CDR3 sequence: CASSLGQGSDTQYF. In DNA, the CDR3 is TGTGCTAGCAGCTTGGGACAGGGTTCAGATACGCAGTATTTT. The entire variable domain, with the rest obtained from reference TRBV7-7 and TRBJ2-3, is as follows: GAGVSQSPRYKVTKRGQDVTLRCDPISSHATLYWYQQALGQGPEFLTYFNYEAQPDKSGLPSDRFSAERPEGSISTLTIQRTEQRDSAMYRCASSLGQGSDTQYFGPGTRLTVL.

The chain combines TRBV2 with TRBJ2-1; 7 nucleotides align to TRBD2. The CDR3 has 16 residues. The V segment lost 2 bases and the J segment 0 bases; nucleotides outside the gene matches: 4. Germline V CDR1 and CDR2: SNHLY, FYNNEI. The CDR3 DNA sequence: TGTGCCAGCAGTGAATTCGGGGGGAGCTCCTACAATGAGCAGTTCTTC. Translated, it gives CASSEFGGSSYNEQFF.

The chain uses TRBV7-2 and TRBJ2-7; D not certain. The V gene's germline CDR1 is SGHTA and CDR2 FQGNSA. The germline V and J ends were trimmed by 0 bases and 2 bases, with 8 bases remaining between them. The CDR3 spans 14 residues. CDR3 residues: CASSLAAFTYEQYV. CDR3 bases: TGTGCCAGCAGCTTAGCGGCGTTTACCTACGAGCAGTACGTC.